Sequencing of this T cell receptor beta chain was carried out in a study of T cell responses to AZD1222 COVID-19 vaccine. Germline CDR1 reads SGHRS; CDR2 reads YFSETQ. V shed 1 base and J shed 1 base, with 7 bases lying between them. This CDR3 spans 14 amino acids. As to this clone: Its antigen remains unidentified. Additional DNA sequences in this sample encode the identical CDR3.

General study points: Repertoire collection took place solely once the T cell response had peaked. Reportedly, nearly half the spike-specific TCRs target unmutated variant regions. Females made up more of the donors, who were largely white British, and clonal diversity may have come out too low.

Sequencing used immunoSEQ multiplex PCR; TCRdb keeps in-frame clones, though not all of them. The profile shows more than 150,000 clones, approximately 94% of them singletons. This clonotype was obtained from an adult in good health. This rearrangement joins TRBV5-1 to TRBJ2-3; maybe TRBD2 (5 bases). The sequenced sample was peripheral blood, obtained on day 0 of AZD1222 vaccination. As DNA, the CDR3 is TGCGCCAGCAGCTTGCTAGCCGGCACAGATACGCAGTATTTT. It encodes CASSLLAGTDTQYF.